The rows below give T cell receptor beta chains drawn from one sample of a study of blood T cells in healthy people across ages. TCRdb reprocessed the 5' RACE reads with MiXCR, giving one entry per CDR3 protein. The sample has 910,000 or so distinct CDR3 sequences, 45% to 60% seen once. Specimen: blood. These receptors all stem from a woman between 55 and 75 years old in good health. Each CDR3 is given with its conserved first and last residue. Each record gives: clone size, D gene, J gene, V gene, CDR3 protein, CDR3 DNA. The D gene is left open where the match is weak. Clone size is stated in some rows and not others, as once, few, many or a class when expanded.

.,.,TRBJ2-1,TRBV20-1,CSARGSYKEQFF,TGCAGTGCGAGAGGGTCCTACAAGGAGCAGTTCTTC
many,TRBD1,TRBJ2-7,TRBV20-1,CSARAVGGLGDRTSYEQYF,TGCAGTGCTAGGGCTGTGGGGGGTCTCGGGGACAGGACCTCCTACGAGCAGTACTTC
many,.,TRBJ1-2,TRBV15,CATSRAPKTDGYTF,TGTGCCACCAGCAGAGCCCCGAAGACAGATGGCTACACCTTC
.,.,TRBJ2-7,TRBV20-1,CSASGVRQYF,TGCAGTGCTAGTGGGGTGAGGCAGTACTTC
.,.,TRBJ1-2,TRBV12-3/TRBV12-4,CASSLGGNLYGYTF,TGTGCCAGCAGTTTAGGGGGGAACCTCTATGGCTACACCTTC
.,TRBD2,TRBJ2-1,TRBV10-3,CAISAPLAGSSYNEQFF,TGTGCCATCAGTGCTCCCTTAGCGGGGAGCTCCTACAATGAGCAGTTCTTC
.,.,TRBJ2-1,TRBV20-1,CSARSSSSEQFF,TGCAGTGCTAGGTCCAGTAGCTCTGAGCAGTTCTTC
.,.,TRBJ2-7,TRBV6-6,CASGVSSYNEQYF,TGTGCCAGCGGTGTTAGCTCCTACAATGAGCAGTACTTC
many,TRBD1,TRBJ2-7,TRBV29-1,CSVWTGGYEQYF,TGCAGCGTCTGGACAGGCGGGTACGAGCAGTACTTC
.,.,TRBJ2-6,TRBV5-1,CASSLTRNAGANVLTF,TGCGCCAGCAGCTTGACAAGGAATGCTGGGGCCAACGTCCTGACTTTC
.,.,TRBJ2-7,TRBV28,CASSLQALPYEQYF,TGTGCCAGCAGTTTACAGGCCTTACCCTACGAGCAGTACTTC
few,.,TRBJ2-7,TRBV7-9,CASSHIDKTYEQYF,TGTGCCAGCAGCCACATTGACAAGACCTACGAGCAGTACTTC
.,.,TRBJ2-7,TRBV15,CATSNVAGTKYEQYF,TGTGCCACCAGCAACGTTGCCGGGACAAAATACGAGCAGTACTTC
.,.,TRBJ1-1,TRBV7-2,CASSLIHGDEAFF,TGTGCCAGCAGCTTAATCCACGGGGATGAAGCTTTCTTT
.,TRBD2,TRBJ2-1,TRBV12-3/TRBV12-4,CASSLRTSGSDNEQFF,TGTGCCAGCAGTTTAAGGACTAGCGGGAGCGACAATGAGCAGTTCTTC
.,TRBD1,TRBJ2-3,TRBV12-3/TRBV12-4,CASSAGGPTDTQYF,TGTGCCAGTTCCGCAGGGGGTCCCACAGATACGCAGTATTTT
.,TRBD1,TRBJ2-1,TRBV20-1,CSAMYRGASSYNEQFF,TGCAGTGCTATGTACAGGGGCGCGAGCTCCTACAATGAGCAGTTCTTC
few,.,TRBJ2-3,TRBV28,CASSIGPREDTQYF,TGTGCCAGCAGTATCGGGCCTCGGGAGGATACGCAGTATTTT
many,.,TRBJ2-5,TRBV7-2,CASTIRETQYF,TGTGCCAGCACCATTAGAGAGACCCAGTACTTC
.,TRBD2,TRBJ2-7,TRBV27,CASSSLSSGSYEQYF,TGTGCCAGCAGTTCCCTATCTAGCGGCTCCTACGAGCAGTACTTC
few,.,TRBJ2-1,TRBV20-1,CSARKPGRDNEQFF,TGCAGTGCTAGAAAACCGGGCAGGGACAATGAGCAGTTCTTC
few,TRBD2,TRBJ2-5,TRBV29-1,CSPPGEKTPSGWGETQYF,TGCAGTCCCCCTGGTGAAAAGACTCCTAGCGGGTGGGGAGAGACCCAGTACTTC
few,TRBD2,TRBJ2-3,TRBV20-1,CSARLASTDTQYF,TGCAGTGCTCGACTAGCGAGCACAGATACGCAGTATTTT
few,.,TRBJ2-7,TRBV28,CASSYPQGTLTYEQYF,TGTGCCAGCAGTTACCCACAGGGGACTCTTACCTACGAGCAGTACTTC
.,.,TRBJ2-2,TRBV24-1,CATTKGPGELFF,TGTGCCACCACCAAGGGGCCCGGGGAGCTGTTTTTT
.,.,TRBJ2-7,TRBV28,CASSFPGTPSHEQYF,TGTGCCAGCAGTTTCCCCGGGACACCCAGCCACGAGCAGTACTTC
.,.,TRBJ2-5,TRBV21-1,CASRWTGLVTRYF,TGTGCCAGCAGATGGACAGGATTGGTGACCCGGTACTTC
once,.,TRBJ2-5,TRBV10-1,CASSEPQGGQYF,TGCGCCAGCAGTGAGCCGCAGGGTGGGCAGTACTTC
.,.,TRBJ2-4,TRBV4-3,CASSQDGWEAEQYF,TGCGCCAGCAGCCAAGATGGCTGGGAGGCTGAGCAGTACTTC
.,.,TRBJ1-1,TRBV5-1,CASSLSPPGPNTEAFF,TGCGCCAGCAGCTTGTCCCCCCCCGGCCCCAACACTGAAGCTTTCTTT
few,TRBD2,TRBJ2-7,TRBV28,CASRTDGTSCCFGGLSYEQYF,TGTGCCAGCAGAACCGACGGGACTAGCTGTTGTTTCGGTGGTCTCTCCTACGAGCAGTACTTC
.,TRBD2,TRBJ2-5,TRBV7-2,CASSLFPGLAGQGGAETQYF,TGTGCCAGCAGCTTATTCCCGGGACTAGCGGGCCAAGGGGGGGCGGAGACCCAGTACTTC
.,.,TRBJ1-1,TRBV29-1,CSVEHRANTEAFF,TGCAGCGTTGAGCATCGAGCGAACACTGAAGCTTTCTTT
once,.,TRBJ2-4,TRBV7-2,CASSLRLENIQYF,TGTGCCAGCAGCTTAAGATTGGAAAACATTCAGTACTTC
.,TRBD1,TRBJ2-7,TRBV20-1,CSAAKGGGSYEQYF,TGCAGTGCCGCAAAAGGGGGCGGTTCCTACGAGCAGTACTTC
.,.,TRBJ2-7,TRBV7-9,CASSLGAEEQYF,TGTGCCAGCAGCTTAGGGGCGGAGGAGCAGTACTTC
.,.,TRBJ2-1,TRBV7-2,CASSFILAGASYNEQFF,TGTGCCAGCAGCTTTATTTTAGCCGGGGCCTCCTACAATGAGCAGTTCTTC
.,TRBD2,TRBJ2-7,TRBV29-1,CSVARAGVGEQYF,TGCAGCGTTGCTCGAGCGGGAGTGGGCGAGCAGTACTTC
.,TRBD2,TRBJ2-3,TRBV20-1,CSARVLAGGTDTQYF,TGCAGTGCTAGAGTACTAGCGGGAGGCACAGATACGCAGTATTTT
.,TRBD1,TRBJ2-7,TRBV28,CASGDRDYEQYF,TGTGCCAGCGGGGACAGGGACTACGAGCAGTACTTC
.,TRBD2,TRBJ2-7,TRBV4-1,CASSQDYGREGTYEQYF,TGCGCCAGCAGCCAAGATTACGGGCGGGAGGGAACCTACGAGCAGTACTTC
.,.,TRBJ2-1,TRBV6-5,CASTASGLLGEQFF,TGTGCCAGCACTGCAAGCGGATTACTCGGTGAGCAGTTCTTC
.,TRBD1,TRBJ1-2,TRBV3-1,CASSRQGARGYTF,TGTGCCAGCAGCCGACAGGGGGCAAGAGGCTACACCTTC
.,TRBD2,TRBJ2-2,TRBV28,CASRPGLANTGELFF,TGTGCCAGCAGACCGGGACTAGCGAACACCGGGGAGCTGTTTTTT
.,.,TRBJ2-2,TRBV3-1,CASSQVLNTGELFF,TGTGCCAGCAGCCAAGTACTTAACACCGGGGAGCTGTTTTTT